The 14 T cell receptor beta chains below come from one sample, sequenced in a study of beta chain features in type 1 diabetes. The isolated RNA, all of it, was reverse transcribed, so expressed TCRB transcripts were what got sequenced. Data came from immunoSEQ multiplex PCR; TCRdb stores just in-frame clones and leaves some out. The data contain 300,000 to 400,000 clones, roughly 13% of them seen just once; the ten biggest clones take up 0.017%. The sample comprised naive CD4+ T cells from blood. Source of these receptors: a young man in good health.

This clone was detected only a few times. This sequence joins TRBV28 and TRBJ2-7; D perhaps matches TRBD2 (5 bases). Trimming left V 8 bases short and J 0 bases short, with 5 bases between. CDR3 size: 11 residues. The germline V gene encodes CDR1 MDHEN and CDR2 SYDVKM. CDR3 sequence reads: CASGSSYEQYF. The CDR3 coding sequence is TGTGCCAGCGGGAGCTCCTACGAGCAGTACTTC. The full variable domain, its missing parts supplied by reference TRBV28 and TRBJ2-7, is DVKVTQSSRYLVKRTGEKVFLECVQDMDHENMFWYRQDPGLGLRLIYFSYDVKMKEKGDIPEGYSVSREKKERFSLILESASTNQTSMYLCASGSSYEQYFGPGTRLTVT.

This clone turned up a few times. The rearrangement uses TRBV7-2 and TRBJ1-5; tentative D call: TRBD1 (6 bases). The CDR3 runs 15 residues. The V and J ends lost 5 bases and 2 bases respectively, with 13 bases between them. Germline CDR1 SGHTA, CDR2 FQGNSA. The CDR3 reads CASSRGGAGNQPQHF. The CDR3 bases are TGTGCCAGCAGCCGCGGGGGCGCCGGCAATCAGCCCCAGCATTTT.

This clone was recorded a few times. In nucleotides, the CDR3 is TGTGCTAGTGCCTCTTCGGGACAACTCCGGGAGCTGTTTTTT. It encodes CASASSGQLRELFF. V is TRBV12-5 and J is TRBJ2-2; D may be TRBD1 (6 bases). This CDR3 has 14 residues. Germline-derived CDR1 and CDR2 are LGHNT and FRNRAP. Trimming left V 7 bases short and J 9 bases short, with 18 bases between.

This clone has just a few counts. The chain employs TRBV15 and TRBJ1-5, with a weak D call TRBD1 (5 bases). V shed 0 bases and J shed 5 bases, with 11 bases lying between them. There are 15 residues in the CDR3. The germline V gene has CDR1 LNHNV and CDR2 YYDKDF (reference sequence). CDR3 sequence reads: CATSRDLGRDQPQHF. CDR3 in DNA: TGTGCCACCAGCAGAGATCTCGGCAGGGATCAGCCCCAGCATTTT.

The chain links TRBV27 to TRBJ2-7; 10 nucleotides line up with TRBD2. The CDR3 consists of 13 residues. V lost 8 bases, J lost 4 bases, and 5 bases stayed unmatched. The germline V gene has CDR1 MNHEY and CDR2 SMNVEV (reference sequence). The CDR3 is CASGRTSGYEQYF. In DNA form, the CDR3 reads TGTGCCAGCGGGAGGACTAGCGGTTACGAGCAGTACTTC.

This clone was counted once. The chain has TRBV7-3 and TRBJ1-1; D unresolved. CDR1 is SGHTA and CDR2 is FQGTGA in the germline V gene. V dropped 5 bases and J dropped 1 base, with 8 bases sitting between them. The CDR3 has 13 residues. CDR3 coding DNA: TGTGCCAGCAGCCGAGCAGGGAACACTGAAGCTTTCTTT. Translation gives CASSRAGNTEAFF.

The V call is TRBV29-1, the J call TRBJ2-7, with 12 nucleotides matching TRBD1. Trimming removed 5 bases from V and 6 bases from J; junction bases left unmatched: 11. In germline, CDR1 is SQVTM, CDR2 ANQGSEA. The CDR3 totals 15 residues. The CDR3, as DNA: TGCAGCGTTTCGCCCGGGACAGGGGGCGGAGGCGAGCAGTACTTC. It specifies CSVSPGTGGGGEQYF.

The J gene is TRBJ2-7, the V gene TRBV13; 9 bases map to TRBD1. Germline CDR1 is PRHDT and CDR2 is FYEKMQ (reference sequence). J lost 0 bases, V lost 5 bases, and 5 bases had no gene match. The CDR3 is made up of 15 amino acids. The chain's CDR3 is CASSTPGQGSYEQYF. CDR3 nucleotides: TGTGCCAGCAGCACGCCGGGACAGGGCTCCTACGAGCAGTACTTC.

This clone was counted only a few times. CDR3 protein: CASSLLSGQVLYGYTF. The CDR3 coding sequence is TGTGCCAGCAGCTTACTCTCGGGACAGGTCCTCTATGGCTACACCTTC. The V and J genes are TRBV9 and TRBJ1-2; TRBD1 matches at 8 bases. Per germline, CDR1 SGDLS and CDR2 YYNGEE. V was pared by 4 bases and J by 4 bases, with 12 bases of the junction left unmatched. This CDR3 is built from 16 residues.

V is TRBV5-1 and J is TRBJ2-3, with TRBD1 matching 7 bases. Germline CDR1 is SGHRS and CDR2 is YFSETQ. V was pared by 5 bases and J by 5 bases, with 11 bases of the junction left unmatched. The CDR3 length is 15 residues. The CDR3 DNA reads TGCGCCAGCAGTGTGACAGGGAGAGAAGGAGATACGCAGTATTTT. This codes for CASSVTGREGDTQYF.

This clone was observed a handful of times. The chain carries TRBV15 and TRBJ1-3; 8 bases fit TRBD1. With V trimmed by 0 bases and J by 3 bases, 10 bases remained unmatched. The CDR3 totals 18 residues. The germline gives CDR1 LNHNV, CDR2 YYDKDF (reference sequence). The CDR3, as DNA: TGTGCCACCAGCAGAGATTACGACGGACAGGGCGTTGGAAACACCATATATTTT. Protein: CATSRDYDGQGVGNTIYF.

The rearrangement joins TRBV7-9 to TRBJ1-1; no clear D gene. The germline V gene encodes CDR1 SEHNR and CDR2 FQNEAQ (reference sequence). V was shortened by 5 bases and J by 2 bases, with 15 bases between the two germline ends. The CDR3 runs 15 residues. CDR3 sequence: CASSPRGYENTEAFF. In nucleotides, the CDR3 is TGTGCCAGCAGCCCCCGAGGGTATGAAAACACTGAAGCTTTCTTT.

This clone was found a few times. This chain links TRBV7-2 with TRBJ1-2; D is perhaps TRBD1 (5 bases). From germline, CDR1 is SGHTA and CDR2 FQGNSA. There are 14 residues in the CDR3. V dropped 5 bases and J dropped 2 bases, with 12 bases sitting between them. The DNA of the CDR3 is TGTGCCAGCAGCGCCGGGACTCTCAACTATGGCTACACCTTC. Its translation is CASSAGTLNYGYTF.

This clone was observed at least ten times. The rearrangement links TRBV29-1 to TRBJ2-7, with 7 bases aligning to TRBD1. Germline trimming cut 4 bases from V and 2 bases from J; bases unmatched to any gene: 5. Germline V gives CDR1 SQVTM, CDR2 ANQGSEA. The CDR3 is 13 amino acids. The chain's CDR3 is CSVADRSTYEQYF. The DNA of the CDR3 is TGCAGCGTTGCGGACAGGTCAACCTACGAGCAGTACTTC.